This T cell receptor (beta chain) appears in the sequencing data of a study of blood T cell repertoires in COVID-19. Study in general: PBMCs, B-cell-depleted T cells, or T cells were the source of the cDNA or gDNA that made up the material.

The CDR3 has 16 amino acids. V was clipped by 4 bases and J by 1 base; unmatched bases: 6. Germline V gene lookup returns CDR1 SGHRS and CDR2 YFSETQ. This table comes from immunoSEQ multiplex PCR, and its TCRdb copy is limited to in-frame clones, with some not included. The sample holds roughly 670,000 clones; over 80% are singletons and the top ten take under 0.3%. The sequence was collected from a woman between 18 and 29 years old with acute or convalescent COVID-19. J is TRBJ1-4 and V is TRBV5-1, with 8 bases fitting TRBD1. The sample taken for sequencing was peripheral blood. The CDR3 region is CASSPGTGVTNEKLFF. The CDR3 DNA reads TGCGCCAGCAGCCCCGGGACAGGAGTAACTAATGAAAAACTGTTTTTT.